This T cell receptor beta chain originates from a study of memory CD4+ T cells and cytomegalovirus serostatus. Single viable CD3+CD4+CD8-CD45RO+ cells were sorted as the memory CD4+ T cells. CDR3 length: 16 residues. With 1 base removed from V and 1 base from J, the gap between germline ends came to 12 bases. CDR1 MDHEN and CDR2 SYDVKM come from the germline V gene. Sequenced by immunoSEQ multiplex PCR; TCRdb stores in-frame clones only, minus some. The sample yields over 35,000 clones, 60% to 80% seen once. The sequencing input was memory CD4+ T cells from blood. This chain uses TRBV28 with TRBJ2-3; D is ambiguous. This clonotype was sampled from an adult in good health and CMV-seronegative. CDR3 bases: TGTGCCAGCAGTTTATCACAGCAACCGCGCACAGATACGCAGTATTTT. As protein: CASSLSQQPRTDTQYF.